This note documents a single T cell receptor (beta chain) sequence. The data were obtained in a study of blood T cell repertoires in COVID-19. CDR1 is KGHSH, CDR2 LQKENI, per germline. CDR3 length equals 14 residues. Trimming removed 0 bases at V and 0 bases at J, with 6 bases between. Method: immunoSEQ multiplex PCR; TCRdb's copy keeps in-frame clones and lacks some. The table has some 320,000 clones, 75% to 90% seen once; the top ten hold approximately 5.5%. The chain links TRBV18 to TRBJ2-7; possibly TRBD1 for D (5 bases). This TCR was sampled from a man aged 55 to 70 who had recovered from COVID-19. Sequencing used PBMCs or T cells enriched from blood (not recorded which). CDR3 sequence reads: CASSPPQGSYEQYF. DNA for the CDR3: TGTGCCAGCTCACCACCGCAGGGCTCCTACGAGCAGTACTTC.